These T cell receptor beta chains were read from a single sample in a study of beta chain features in type 1 diabetes. The method was immunoSEQ multiplex PCR; TCRdb's version includes in-frame clones alone and lacks a portion of them. Among 400,000 to 600,000 clones listed, 30% were seen once. The sequenced sample was naive CD4+ T cells from blood. These receptor sequences come from a man between 18 and 29 years old in good health. Both conserved end residues are part of each CDR3. D genes are given only for firm matches. Not all rows give a size; the values are once, few, many and, for expanded clones, a class.

few	TRBV5-1	TRBJ2-1	TRBD1	TGCGCCAGCAGTTCCGACAGGGGAGGCTACAATGAGCAGTTCTTC	CASSSDRGGYNEQFF
few	TRBV5-4	TRBJ2-5	TRBD1	TGTGCCAGCAGCCCCGACAGGGGGCGGGAGACCCAGTACTTC	CASSPDRGRETQYF
few	TRBV6-1	TRBJ2-3	TRBD1	TGTGCCAGCAGTATCGACAGGGGGGATACGCAGTATTTT	CASSIDRGDTQYF
few	TRBV10-3	TRBJ1-1	NA	TGTGCCATCAGTGGAGGGTTTGACACTGAAGCTTTCTTT	CAISGGFDTEAFF
few	TRBV30	TRBJ2-2	NA	TGTGCCTGGAGGAAGGGGGTGAACACCGGGGAGCTGTTTTTT	CAWRKGVNTGELFF
once	TRBV7-8	TRBJ2-7	NA	TGTGCCAGCAGCTTCTTACAGGGTTCCTACGAGCAGTACTTC	CASSFLQGSYEQYF
NA	TRBV29-1	TRBJ2-1	TRBD2	TGCAGCGTTACCGGGACTAGCGGGAGACCGAGGTACAATGAGCAGTTCTTC	CSVTGTSGRPRYNEQFF
NA	TRBV5-1	TRBJ1-1	NA	TGCGCCAGCAGCTTGGCCGCAAACACTGAAGCTTTCTTT	CASSLAANTEAFF
NA	TRBV29-1	TRBJ2-7	TRBD2	TGCAGCGTTGAAACCCCGAGGACTAGCGGGATCCCTAGCGAGCAGTACTTC	CSVETPRTSGIPSEQYF
NA	TRBV6-1	TRBJ2-5	NA	TGTGCCAGCAGTGAGCCGGGGACGGGCGAGACCCAGTACTTC	CASSEPGTGETQYF
NA	TRBV5-4	TRBJ2-7	TRBD1	TGTGCCAGCAGCTTTCCGGGACAGGATTTGGACGAGCAGTACTTC	CASSFPGQDLDEQYF
NA	TRBV29-1	TRBJ2-1	TRBD2	TGCAGCGTGGGACTAGCGGGAGGGTCCTCCTACAATGAGCAGTTCTTC	CSVGLAGGSSYNEQFF
few	TRBV4-1	TRBJ2-2	NA	TGCGCCAGCAGCCCTGGGCACGGATACACCGGGGAGCTGTTTTTT	CASSPGHGYTGELFF
few	TRBV2	TRBJ2-6	NA	TGTGCCAGCAGTGCCAGGAGGCCTGGGGCCAACGTCCTGACTTTC	CASSARRPGANVLTF
NA	TRBV5-4	TRBJ2-1	TRBD1	TGTGCCAGCAGCTCCCGACAGGGCGGTTCTGAGCAGTTCTTC	CASSSRQGGSEQFF
NA	TRBV9	TRBJ1-2	NA	TGTGCCAGCAGCGTGGACAGACGGTATGGCTACACCTTC	CASSVDRRYGYTF
few	TRBV10-3	TRBJ1-2	TRBD1	TGTGCCATCAGGAGGGACAGGACGTTTGGCTACACCTTC	CAIRRDRTFGYTF
NA	TRBV7-9	TRBJ2-7	TRBD1	TGTGCCAGCACCGTCGTGGGGGACAGGACCTACGAGCAGTACTTC	CASTVVGDRTYEQYF